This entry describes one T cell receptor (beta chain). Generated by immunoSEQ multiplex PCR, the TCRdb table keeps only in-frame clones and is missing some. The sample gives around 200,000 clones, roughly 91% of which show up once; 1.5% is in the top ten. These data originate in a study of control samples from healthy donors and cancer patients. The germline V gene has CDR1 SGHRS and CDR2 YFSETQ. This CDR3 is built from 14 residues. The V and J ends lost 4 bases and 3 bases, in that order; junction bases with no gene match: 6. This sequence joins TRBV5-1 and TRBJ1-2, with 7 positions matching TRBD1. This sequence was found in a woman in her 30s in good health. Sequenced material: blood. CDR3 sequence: CASSGGGADYGYTF. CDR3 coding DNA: TGCGCCAGCAGCGGAGGGGGCGCGGACTATGGCTACACCTTC. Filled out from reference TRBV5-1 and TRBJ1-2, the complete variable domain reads KAGVTQTPRYLIKTRGQQVTLSCSPISGHRSVSWYQQTPGQGLQFLFEYFSETQRNKGNFPGRFSGRQFSNSRSEMNVSTLELGDSALYLCASSGGGADYGYTFGSGTRLTVV.